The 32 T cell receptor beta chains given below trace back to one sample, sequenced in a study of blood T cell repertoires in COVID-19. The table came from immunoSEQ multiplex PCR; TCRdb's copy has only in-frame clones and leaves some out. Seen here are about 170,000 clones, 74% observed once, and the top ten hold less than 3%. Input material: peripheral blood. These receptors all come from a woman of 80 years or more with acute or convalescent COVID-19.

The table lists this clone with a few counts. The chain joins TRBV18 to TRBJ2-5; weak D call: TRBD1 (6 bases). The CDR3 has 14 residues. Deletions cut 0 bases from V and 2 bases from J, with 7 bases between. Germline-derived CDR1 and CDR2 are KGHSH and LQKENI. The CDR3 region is CASSPPGQQETQYF. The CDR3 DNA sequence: TGTGCCAGCTCACCACCGGGACAACAAGAGACCCAGTACTTC.

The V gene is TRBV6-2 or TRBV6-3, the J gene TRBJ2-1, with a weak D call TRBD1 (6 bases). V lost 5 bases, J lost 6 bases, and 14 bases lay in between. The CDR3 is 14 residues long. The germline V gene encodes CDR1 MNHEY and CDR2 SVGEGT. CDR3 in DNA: TGTGCCAGCAGTACTCTGACAGGCAGCAATGAGCAGTTCTTC. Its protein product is CASSTLTGSNEQFF.

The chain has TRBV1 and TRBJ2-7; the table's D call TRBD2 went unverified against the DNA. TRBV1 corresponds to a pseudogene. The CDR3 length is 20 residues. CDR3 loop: CTSSQCEDRLAGVRSYEQYF. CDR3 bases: TGCACCAGCAGCCAATGTGAGGATAGACTAGCGGGAGTTCGCTCCTACGAGCAGTACTTC.

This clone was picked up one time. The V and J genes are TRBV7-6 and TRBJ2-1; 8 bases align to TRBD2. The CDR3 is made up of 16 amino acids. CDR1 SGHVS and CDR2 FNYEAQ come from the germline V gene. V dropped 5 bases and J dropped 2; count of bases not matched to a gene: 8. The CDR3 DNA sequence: TGTGCCAGCAGCAGACTTAGCGGGACTGCCTACAATGAGCAGTTCTTC. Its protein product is CASSRLSGTAYNEQFF. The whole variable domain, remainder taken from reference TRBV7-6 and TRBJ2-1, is GAGVSQSPRYKVTKRGQDVALRCDPISGHVSLYWYRQALGQGPEFLTYFNYEAQQDKSGLPNDRFSAERPEGSISTLTIQRTEQRDSAMYRCASSRLSGTAYNEQFFGPGTRLTVL.

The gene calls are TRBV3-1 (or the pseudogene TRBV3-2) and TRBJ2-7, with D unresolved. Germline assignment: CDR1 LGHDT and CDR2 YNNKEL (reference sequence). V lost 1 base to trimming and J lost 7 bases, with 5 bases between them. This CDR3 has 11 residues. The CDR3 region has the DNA TGTGCCAGCAGCCAAGGTTATGAGCAGTACTTC. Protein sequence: CASSQGYEQYF.

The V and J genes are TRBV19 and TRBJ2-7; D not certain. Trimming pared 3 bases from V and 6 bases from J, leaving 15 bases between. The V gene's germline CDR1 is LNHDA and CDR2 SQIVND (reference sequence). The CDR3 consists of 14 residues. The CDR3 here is CASSISLAGAEQYF. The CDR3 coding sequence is TGTGCCAGTAGTATTTCTCTTGCAGGTGCCGAGCAGTACTTC.

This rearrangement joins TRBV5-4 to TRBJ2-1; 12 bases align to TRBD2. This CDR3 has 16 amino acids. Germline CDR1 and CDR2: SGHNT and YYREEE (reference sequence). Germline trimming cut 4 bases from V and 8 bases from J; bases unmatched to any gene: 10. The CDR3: CASSLRLAGVGDEQFF. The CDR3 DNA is TGTGCCAGCAGCCTTCGACTAGCGGGAGTTGGCGATGAGCAGTTCTTC. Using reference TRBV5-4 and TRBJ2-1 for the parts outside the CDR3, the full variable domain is ETGVTQSPTHLIKTRGQQVTLRCSSQSGHNTVSWYQQALGQGPQFIFQYYREEENGRGNFPPRFSGLQFPNYSSELNVNALELDDSALYLCASSLRLAGVGDEQFFGPGTRLTVL.

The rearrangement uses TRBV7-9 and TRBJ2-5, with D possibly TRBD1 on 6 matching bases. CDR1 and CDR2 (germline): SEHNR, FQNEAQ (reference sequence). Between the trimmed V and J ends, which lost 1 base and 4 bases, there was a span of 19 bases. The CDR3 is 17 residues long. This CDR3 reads CASSLGYTGRGRETQYF. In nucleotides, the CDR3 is TGTGCCAGCAGCTTAGGGTATACGGGCAGGGGTAGAGAGACCCAGTACTTC.

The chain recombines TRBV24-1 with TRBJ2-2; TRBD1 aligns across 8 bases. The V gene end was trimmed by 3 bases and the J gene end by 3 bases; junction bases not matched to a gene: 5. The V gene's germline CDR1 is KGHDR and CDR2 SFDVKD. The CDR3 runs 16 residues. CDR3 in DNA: TGTGCCACCAGTGATGGAGACAGGGGATACACCGGGGAGCTGTTTTTT. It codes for CATSDGDRGYTGELFF.

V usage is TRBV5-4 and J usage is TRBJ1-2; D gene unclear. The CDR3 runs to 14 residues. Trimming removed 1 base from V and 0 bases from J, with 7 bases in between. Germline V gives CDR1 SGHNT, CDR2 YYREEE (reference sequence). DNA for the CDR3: TGTGCCAGCAGCTTGTCGGCGGCTAACTATGGCTACACCTTC. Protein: CASSLSAANYGYTF.

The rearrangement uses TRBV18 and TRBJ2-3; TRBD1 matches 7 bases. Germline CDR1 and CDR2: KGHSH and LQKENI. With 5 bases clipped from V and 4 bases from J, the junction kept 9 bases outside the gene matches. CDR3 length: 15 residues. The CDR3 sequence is CASSETGNSADTQYF. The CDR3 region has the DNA TGTGCCAGCTCAGAGACAGGGAACTCGGCAGATACGCAGTATTTT. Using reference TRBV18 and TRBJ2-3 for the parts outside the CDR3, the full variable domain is NAGVMQNPRHLVRRRGQEARLRCSPMKGHSHVYWYRQLPEEGLKFMVYLQKENIIDESGMPKERFSAEFPKEGPSILRIQQVVRGDSAAYFCASSETGNSADTQYFGPGTRLTVL.

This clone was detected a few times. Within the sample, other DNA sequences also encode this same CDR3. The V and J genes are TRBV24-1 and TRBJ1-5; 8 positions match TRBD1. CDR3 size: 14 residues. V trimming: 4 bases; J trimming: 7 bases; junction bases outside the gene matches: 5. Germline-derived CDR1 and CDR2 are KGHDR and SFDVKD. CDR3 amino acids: CATSDVTGDQPQHF. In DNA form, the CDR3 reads TGTGCCACCAGTGACGTGACAGGGGACCAGCCCCAGCATTTT.

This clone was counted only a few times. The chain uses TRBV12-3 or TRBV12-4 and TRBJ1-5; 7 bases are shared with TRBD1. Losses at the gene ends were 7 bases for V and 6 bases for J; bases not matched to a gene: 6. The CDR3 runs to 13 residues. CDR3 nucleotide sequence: TGTGCCAGCACCCCAGGGGGTTTTCAGCCCCAGCATTTT. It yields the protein CASTPGGFQPQHF.

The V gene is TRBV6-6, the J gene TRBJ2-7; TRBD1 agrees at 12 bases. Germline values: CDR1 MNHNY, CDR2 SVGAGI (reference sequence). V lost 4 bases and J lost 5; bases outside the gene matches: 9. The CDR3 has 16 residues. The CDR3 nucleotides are TGTGCCAGCAGTTCCGTGGGACAGGGGGCCGCGGACGAGCAGTACTTC. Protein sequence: CASSSVGQGAADEQYF.

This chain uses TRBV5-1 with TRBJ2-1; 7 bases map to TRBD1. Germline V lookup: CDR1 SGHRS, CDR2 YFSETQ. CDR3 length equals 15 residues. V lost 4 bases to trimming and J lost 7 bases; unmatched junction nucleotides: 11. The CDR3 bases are TGCGCCAGCAGCGAATCGACAGGGTCTTCTAATGAGCAGTTCTTC. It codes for CASSESTGSSNEQFF.

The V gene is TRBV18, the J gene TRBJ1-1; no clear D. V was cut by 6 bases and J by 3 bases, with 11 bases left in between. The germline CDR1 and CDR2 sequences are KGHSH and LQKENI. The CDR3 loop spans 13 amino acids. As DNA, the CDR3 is TGTGCCAGCTCTTCGAGGCGAGACACTGAAGCTTTCTTT. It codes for CASSSRRDTEAFF.

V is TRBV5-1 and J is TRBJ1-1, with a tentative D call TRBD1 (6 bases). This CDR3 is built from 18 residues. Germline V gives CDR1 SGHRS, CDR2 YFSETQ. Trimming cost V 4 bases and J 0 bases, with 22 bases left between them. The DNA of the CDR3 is TGCGCCAGCAGCCGATTTACCGCGGGGGCAGGGGTGAACACTGAAGCTTTCTTT. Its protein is CASSRFTAGAGVNTEAFF. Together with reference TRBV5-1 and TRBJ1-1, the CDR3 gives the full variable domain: KAGVTQTPRYLIKTRGQQVTLSCSPISGHRSVSWYQQTPGQGLQFLFEYFSETQRNKGNFPGRFSGRQFSNSRSEMNVSTLELGDSALYLCASSRFTAGAGVNTEAFFGQGTRLTVV.

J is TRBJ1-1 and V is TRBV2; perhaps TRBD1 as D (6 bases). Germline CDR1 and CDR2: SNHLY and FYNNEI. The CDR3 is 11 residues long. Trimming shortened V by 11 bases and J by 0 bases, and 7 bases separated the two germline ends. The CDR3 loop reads CAGQMNTEAFF. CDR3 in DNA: TGTGCCGGACAGATGAACACTGAAGCTTTCTTT.

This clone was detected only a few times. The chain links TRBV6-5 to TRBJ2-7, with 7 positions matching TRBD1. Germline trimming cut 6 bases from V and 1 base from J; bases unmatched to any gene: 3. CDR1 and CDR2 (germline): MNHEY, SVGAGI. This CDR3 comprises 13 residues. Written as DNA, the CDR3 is TGTGCCAGCAGCCCGGGACAGTCCTACGAGCAGTACTTC. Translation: CASSPGQSYEQYF.

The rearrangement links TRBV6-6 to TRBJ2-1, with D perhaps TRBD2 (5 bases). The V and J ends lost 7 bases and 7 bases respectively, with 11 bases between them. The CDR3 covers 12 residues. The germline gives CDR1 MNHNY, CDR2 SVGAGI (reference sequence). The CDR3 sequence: CASNERTNEQFF. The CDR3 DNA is TGTGCCAGCAACGAGCGGACGAATGAGCAGTTCTTC.

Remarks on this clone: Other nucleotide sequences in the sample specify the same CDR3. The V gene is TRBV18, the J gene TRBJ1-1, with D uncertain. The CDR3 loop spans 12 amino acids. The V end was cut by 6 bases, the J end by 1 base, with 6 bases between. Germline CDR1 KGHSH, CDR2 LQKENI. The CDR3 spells CASSPRNTEAFF. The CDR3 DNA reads TGTGCCAGCTCCCCTAGGAACACTGAAGCTTTCTTT.

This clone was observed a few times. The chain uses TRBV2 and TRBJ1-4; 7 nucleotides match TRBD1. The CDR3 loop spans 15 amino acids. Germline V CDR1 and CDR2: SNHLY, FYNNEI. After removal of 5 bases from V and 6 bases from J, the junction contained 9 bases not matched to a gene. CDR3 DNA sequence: TGTGCCAGCAGTCAAAACAGGGGAGGTTATGAAAAACTGTTTTTT. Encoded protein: CASSQNRGGYEKLFF.

Here the CDR3 reads CASTAGEKLFF. CDR3 in DNA: TGTGCCAGCACCGCCGGTGAAAAACTGTTTTTT. The chain employs TRBV12-3 or TRBV12-4 and TRBJ1-4; no firm D call. V was clipped by 7 bases and J by 7 bases, with 7 bases between them. CDR3 length equals 11 residues.

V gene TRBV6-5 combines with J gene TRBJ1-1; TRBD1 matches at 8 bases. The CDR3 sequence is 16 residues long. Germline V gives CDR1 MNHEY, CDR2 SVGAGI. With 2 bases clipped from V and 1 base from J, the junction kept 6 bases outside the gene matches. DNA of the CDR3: TGTGCCAGCAGTTACCCAAGGACAGGGAGGAACACTGAAGCTTTCTTT. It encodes CASSYPRTGRNTEAFF.

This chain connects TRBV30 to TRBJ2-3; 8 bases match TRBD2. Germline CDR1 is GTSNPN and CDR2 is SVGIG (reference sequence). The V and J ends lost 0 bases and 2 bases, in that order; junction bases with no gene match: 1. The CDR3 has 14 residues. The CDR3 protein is CAWSVAGVTDTQYF. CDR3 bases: TGTGCCTGGAGTGTAGCGGGAGTCACAGATACGCAGTATTTT.

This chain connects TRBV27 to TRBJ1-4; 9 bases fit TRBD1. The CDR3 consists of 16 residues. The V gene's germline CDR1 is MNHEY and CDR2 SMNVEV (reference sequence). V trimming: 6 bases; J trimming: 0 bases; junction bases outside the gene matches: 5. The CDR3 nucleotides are TGTGCCAGCAGCCTACGACAGGGGGCAACTAATGAAAAACTGTTTTTT. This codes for CASSLRQGATNEKLFF.

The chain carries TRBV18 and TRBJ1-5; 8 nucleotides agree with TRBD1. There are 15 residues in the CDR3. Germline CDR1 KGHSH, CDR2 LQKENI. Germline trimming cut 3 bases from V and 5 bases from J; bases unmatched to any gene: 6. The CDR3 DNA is TGTGCCAGCTCACCCGCTCCGACAGGGGATCAGCCCCAGCATTTT. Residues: CASSPAPTGDQPQHF.

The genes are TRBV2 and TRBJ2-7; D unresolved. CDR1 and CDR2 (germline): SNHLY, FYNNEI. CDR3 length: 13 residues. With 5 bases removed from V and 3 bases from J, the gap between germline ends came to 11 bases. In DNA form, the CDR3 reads TGTGCCAGCAGTCCCCCGGTCGTCTACGAGCAGTACTTC. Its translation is CASSPPVVYEQYF.

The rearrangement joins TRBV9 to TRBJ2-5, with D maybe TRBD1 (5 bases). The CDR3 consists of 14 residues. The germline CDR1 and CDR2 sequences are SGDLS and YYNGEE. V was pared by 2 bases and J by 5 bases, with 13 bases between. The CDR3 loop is CASSVSRVGETQYF. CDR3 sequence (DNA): TGTGCCAGCAGCGTGTCCAGGGTTGGGGAGACCCAGTACTTC.

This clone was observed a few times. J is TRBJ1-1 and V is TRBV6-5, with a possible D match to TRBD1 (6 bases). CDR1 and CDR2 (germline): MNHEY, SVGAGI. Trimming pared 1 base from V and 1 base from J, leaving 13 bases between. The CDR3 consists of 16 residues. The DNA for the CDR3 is TGTGCCAGCAGTTACTTTTCACAGGGACGGAACACTGAAGCTTTCTTT. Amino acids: CASSYFSQGRNTEAFF.

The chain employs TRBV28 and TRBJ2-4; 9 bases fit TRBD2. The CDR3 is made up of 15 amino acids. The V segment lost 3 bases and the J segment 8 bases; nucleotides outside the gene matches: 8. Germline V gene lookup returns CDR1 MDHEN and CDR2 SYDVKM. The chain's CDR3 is CASSFMRGGADIQYF. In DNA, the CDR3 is TGTGCCAGCAGTTTTATGCGGGGGGGCGCGGACATTCAGTACTTC.

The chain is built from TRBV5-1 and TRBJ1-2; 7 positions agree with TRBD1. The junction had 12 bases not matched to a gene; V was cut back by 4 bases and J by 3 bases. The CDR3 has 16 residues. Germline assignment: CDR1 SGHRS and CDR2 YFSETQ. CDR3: CASSPQGQLWDYGYTF. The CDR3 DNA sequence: TGCGCCAGCAGCCCTCAGGGACAGCTCTGGGACTATGGCTACACCTTC.